The following is a TCR beta chain sequence with its context. The data belong to a study of blood T cell repertoires in COVID-19. For the study at large: The samples span acute and convalescent COVID-19 from the United States, Italy and Spain. PBMCs, B-cell-depleted T cells, or T cells provided the cDNA or gDNA that made up the material.

As originally analysed: Using reference gene primer amplification, nucleated cell counts were estimated. Method: immunoSEQ multiplex PCR; TCRdb's copy keeps in-frame clones and lacks some. V, J and clone size derive from that table, while D and trimming were established from the DNA sequence. The table lists about 150,000 clones, 84% of them singletons. Trimming cost V 5 bases and J 2 bases; bases outside gene matches: 10. This CDR3 is built from 16 residues. The germline V gene has CDR1 MNHEY and CDR2 SVGEGT. Sequencing used peripheral blood. The chain joins TRBV6-2 or TRBV6-3 to TRBJ2-3; TRBD1 matches at 7 bases. The receptor comes from a human donor in a cohort sampled during active COVID-19. The CDR3 coding sequence is TGTGCCAGCAGTCCCAGACAGGGTCGTGCCACAGATACGCAGTATTTT. It yields the protein CASSPRQGRATDTQYF.